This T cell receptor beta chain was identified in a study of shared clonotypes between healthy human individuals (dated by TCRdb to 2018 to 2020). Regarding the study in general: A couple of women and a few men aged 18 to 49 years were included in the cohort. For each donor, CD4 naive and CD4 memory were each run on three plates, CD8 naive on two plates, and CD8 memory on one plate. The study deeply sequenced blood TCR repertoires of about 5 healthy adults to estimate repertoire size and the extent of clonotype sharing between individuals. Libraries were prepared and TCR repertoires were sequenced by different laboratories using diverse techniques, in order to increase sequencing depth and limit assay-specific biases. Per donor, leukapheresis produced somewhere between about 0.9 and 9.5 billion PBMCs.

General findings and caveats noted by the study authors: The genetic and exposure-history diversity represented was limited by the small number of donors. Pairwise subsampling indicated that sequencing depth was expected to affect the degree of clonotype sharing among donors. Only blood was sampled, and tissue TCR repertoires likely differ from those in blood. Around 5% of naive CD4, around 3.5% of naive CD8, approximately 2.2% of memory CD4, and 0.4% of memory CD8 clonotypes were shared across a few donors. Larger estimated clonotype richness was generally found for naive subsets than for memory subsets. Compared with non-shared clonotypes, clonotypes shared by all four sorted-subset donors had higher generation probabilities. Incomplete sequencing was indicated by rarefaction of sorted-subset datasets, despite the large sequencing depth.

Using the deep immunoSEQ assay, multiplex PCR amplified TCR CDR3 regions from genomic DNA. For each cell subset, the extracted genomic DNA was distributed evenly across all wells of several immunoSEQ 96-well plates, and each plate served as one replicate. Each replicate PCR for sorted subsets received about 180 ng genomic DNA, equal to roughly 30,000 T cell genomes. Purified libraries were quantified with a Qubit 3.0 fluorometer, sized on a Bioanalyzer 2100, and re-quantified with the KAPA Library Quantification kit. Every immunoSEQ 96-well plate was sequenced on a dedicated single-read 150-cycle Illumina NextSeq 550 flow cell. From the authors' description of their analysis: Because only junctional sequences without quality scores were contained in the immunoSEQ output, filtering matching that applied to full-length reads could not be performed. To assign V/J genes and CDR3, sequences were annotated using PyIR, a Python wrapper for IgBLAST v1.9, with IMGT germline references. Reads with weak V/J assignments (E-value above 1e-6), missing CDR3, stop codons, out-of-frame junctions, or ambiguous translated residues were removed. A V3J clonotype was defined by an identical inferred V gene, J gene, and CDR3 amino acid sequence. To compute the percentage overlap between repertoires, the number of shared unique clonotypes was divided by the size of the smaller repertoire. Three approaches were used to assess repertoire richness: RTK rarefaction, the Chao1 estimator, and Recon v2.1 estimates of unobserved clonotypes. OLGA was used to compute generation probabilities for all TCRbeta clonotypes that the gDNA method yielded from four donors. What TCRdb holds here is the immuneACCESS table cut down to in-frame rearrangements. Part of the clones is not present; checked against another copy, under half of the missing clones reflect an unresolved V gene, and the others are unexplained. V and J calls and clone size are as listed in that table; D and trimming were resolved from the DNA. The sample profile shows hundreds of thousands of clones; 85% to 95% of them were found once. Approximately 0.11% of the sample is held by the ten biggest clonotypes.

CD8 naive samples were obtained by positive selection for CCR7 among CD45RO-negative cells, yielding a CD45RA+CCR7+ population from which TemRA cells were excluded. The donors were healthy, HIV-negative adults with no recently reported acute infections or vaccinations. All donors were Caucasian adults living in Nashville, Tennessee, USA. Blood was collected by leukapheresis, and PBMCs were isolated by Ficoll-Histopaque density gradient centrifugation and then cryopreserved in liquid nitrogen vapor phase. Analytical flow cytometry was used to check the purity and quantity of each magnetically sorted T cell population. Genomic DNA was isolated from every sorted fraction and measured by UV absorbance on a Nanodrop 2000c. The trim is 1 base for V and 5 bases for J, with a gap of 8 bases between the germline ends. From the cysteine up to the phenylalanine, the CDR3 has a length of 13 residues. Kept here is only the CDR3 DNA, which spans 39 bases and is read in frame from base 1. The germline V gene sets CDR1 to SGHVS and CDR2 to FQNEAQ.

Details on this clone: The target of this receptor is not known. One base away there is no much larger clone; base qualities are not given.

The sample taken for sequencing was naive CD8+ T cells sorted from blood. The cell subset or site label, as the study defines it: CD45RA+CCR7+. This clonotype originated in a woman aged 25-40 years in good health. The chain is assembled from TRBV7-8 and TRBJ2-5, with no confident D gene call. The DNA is TGTGCCAGCAGCTTAGGTGCTCTGGAGACCCAGTACTTC. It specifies CASSLGALETQYF. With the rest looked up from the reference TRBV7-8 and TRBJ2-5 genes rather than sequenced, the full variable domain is GAGVSQSPRYKVAKRGQDVALRCDPISGHVSLFWYQQALGQGPEFLTYFQNEAQLDKSGLPSDRFFAERPEGSVSTLKIQRTQQEDSAVYLCASSLGALETQYFGPGTRLLVL.